This T cell receptor (beta chain) was identified in a study of regulatory T cells in long-lasting Graves disease listed by TCRdb under 2021. For the study in its entirety: Patients with newly diagnosed Graves' disease had been on antithyroid drugs for under 3 months. The study was registered as a clinical trial and conducted in China. A total of roughly 33 samples were covered by TCR sequencing, comprising some 13 persistent and around 20 newly diagnosed Graves' disease patients. Patients with persistent Graves' disease were compared with patients with newly diagnosed Graves' disease using TCR sequencing and RNA sequencing of peripheral blood. Study-level results and caveats: Persistent Graves' disease patients showed lower TCR Shannon entropy and fewer highly expanded clones than newly diagnosed patients, suggesting clonal expansion. Sequencing and analysis were restricted to the TCR beta chain. Persistent patients shared more public clonotypes among themselves (around 2,700) than newly diagnosed patients did (over 950). Only peripheral blood was studied, because thyroid tissue, the primary lesion, was inaccessible. The small sample size was acknowledged by the authors as a limitation that may reduce accuracy. Preferential use of TRBV28, TRBJ1-2 and TRBJ2-5 was observed in persistent disease, whereas TRBV20-1 and TRBJ2-1 were favored in newly diagnosed disease.

Sample time point, as interpreted from the label and publication: newly diagnosed GD, antithyroid drugs for less than 3 months. For both TCR sequencing and RNA sequencing, RNA was extracted from PBMCs using TRIzol. The diagnosis of Graves' disease was made according to American Thyroid Association guidelines. Recruitment of patients was carried out at an endocrinology department in Xi'an, China. From each patient, approximately 10 milliliters of peripheral blood was collected into an EDTA anticoagulant tube. PBMCs were isolated by Ficoll Paque Plus density gradient separation without further T cell sorting. RNA quality was checked with an Agilent 2100 Bioanalyzer and agarose gel, and concentration with a NanoDrop 2000. Library method: multiplex PCR. Sequenced using an Illumina HiSeq 4000. TCR beta libraries were built with iRepertoire HTBI primers and Arm-PCR amplification of CDR3 regions. Before sequencing, the PCR products underwent gel purification. Under the source paper's analysis protocol: Gene usage analysis of CDR3 amino acid clonotypes used the 62 TRBV and more than 13 TRBJ segments found across samples. Filtered high-quality paired reads were merged into contigs using COPE and FqMerger. BLAST was used to align contigs to the IMGT TRBV, TRBD and TRBJ reference genes, and CDR3 was defined following IMGT. Any clonotype with a frequency above 0.1% was classified as a highly expanded clone. Repertoire diversity was measured by Shannon entropy, and V-J evenness by the Gini coefficient. A clonotype was considered public if more than one individual shared it. TCRdb applied fastp at Q25 and MiXCR to the public reads, then kept only in-frame beta chains. Every entry covers one CDR3 protein and lists the most common genes and DNA from its rows. These V and J calls are TCRdb output, not the study's own analysis. This sample gives 400,000 to 500,000 distinct CDR3 sequences in total; about 17% of them show up just once. The ten biggest clones cover around 23% of the sample.

V lost 5 bases and J lost 2 bases; the stretch between them is 6 bases long. The CDR3 runs 12 residues from the cysteine to the phenylalanine. The entry retains the CDR3 DNA only, 36 bases that are in frame from base 1. In the germline V gene, CDR1 corresponds to SGHTA and CDR2 to FQGNSA. This clonotype was counted a few times. Its antigen is still unknown. Base qualities are missing; no much larger clone stands one base away. This sample was also put to use in a study of T cells in Graves' hyperthyroidism and ophthalmopathy. The second source states: Stable Graves' hyperthyroidism was defined as no progression to ophthalmopathy during 18 months of follow-up. The hyperthyroidism patients were between 18 and 65 years old and newly diagnosed, with a disease duration of less than 2 months. Patients with uncontrolled infections, other autoimmune diseases, pregnancy or lactation were excluded. Diagnoses were based on clinical symptoms, serum thyroxine and TRAb, thyroid ultrasound and orbital computed tomography. The TCR CDR3 was subjected to a first round of RT-PCR using the HTBI primer set and the Qiagen OneStep RT-PCR kit. Most expanded thyroid clonotypes (frequency above 0.001) were also detected in blood, a finding suggesting that blood repertoires may reflect thyroid immune responses. A 13 V-J signature model separated ophthalmopathy from stable hyperthyroidism, with nearly 90% sensitivity and around 84% specificity in cross-validation and 80%/75% in testing. In validation, the model predicted progression to ophthalmopathy a median of 6.5 months before onset, with approximately 71% sensitivity and about 75% specificity. A discovery cohort of about a hundred patients, roughly 45 with Graves' ophthalmopathy and 55 to 65 with stable Graves' hyperthyroidism, was used to find distinguishing TCR V-J signatures. Prospective prediction of ophthalmopathy was tested in an independent validation cohort of 18 to 20 hyperthyroidism patients and some 17 patients who later progressed to ophthalmopathy. The roughly 91 discovery patients were randomly divided into training and test sets at a 7:3 ratio. In about six Graves' hyperthyroidism patients, the study also compared T-cell repertoires from thyroid tissue with T-cell repertoires from blood. Following sampling, methimazole starting at 30 mg daily was given to hyperthyroidism patients, and high-dose intravenous methylprednisolone was given to ophthalmopathy patients. Libraries were constructed in a second round of multiplex PCR, after which size selection and purification were carried out. Paired-end sequencing of the libraries was performed with 100 bp reads on an Illumina HiSeq2000. SOAPnuke was used to process the raw data, removing reads that contained adapters or uncalled bases, had a mean Phred below 15, or lacked an exact match to the constant primer or identifier. High-quality paired reads were merged with COPE v1.2.5, and unique nucleotide sequences were defined as clonotypes. MiTCR v1.1 was used to align clonotypes to the IMGT TRBV, TRBD and TRBJ reference segments. Analysis was restricted to V-J combinations with a frequency above 0.0001, which covered 99.2% of repertoires. The TCS score was defined as the ratio of F50 (clonal expansion) to E x V (chaos), calculated using BLOSUM62-based TCRdist between CDR3 peptides within each V-J. Welch's t-statistics and random forest reduced approximately 520 V-J features to 13, which were used in a naive Bayes classifier (R e1071). Sample size was not statistically predetermined, and blinding of investigators to group allocation was not performed. According to the paper, TCR Vbeta CDR3 sequencing was carried out on about 140 peripheral blood samples, which came from under 50 ophthalmopathy, approximately 72 hyperthyroidism and about 17 progressor patients.

This chain is built from TRBV7-2 and TRBJ2-5, with the D segment identity uncertain. The material sequenced was peripheral blood mononuclear cells (PBMCs), taken at new diagnosis, from a patient treated with antithyroid drugs. The receptor was derived from a woman under 30 with Graves disease. Donor details come from another sample of the same person, matched by shared clones. The CDR3 protein: CASSERQETQYF. At the DNA level, the sequence is TGTGCCAGCAGCGAACGACAAGAGACCCAGTACTTC.